The 30 T cell receptor beta chains reported below all come from one sample, sequenced in a study of metastatic and nonmetastatic thyroid tumors. TCRdb re-called clones via MiXCR from the PCR reads. The sample has 3,000 to 3,500 clones; roughly 26% are singletons. Nobody among the patients had been given any treatment before thyroid surgery. Sequencing used tumor tissue. The receptor set was obtained from a female donor with papillary thyroid cancer or a benign thyroid nodule (not recorded which). Some clones in this sample may be carry-over from other donors' samples.

The genes are TRBV10-3 and TRBJ1-2; D gene unclear. Germline loops: CDR1 ENHRY, CDR2 SYGVKD. The V and J ends lost 0 bases and 6 bases respectively, with 11 bases between them. The length of the CDR3 is 14 residues. The CDR3 nucleotides are TGTGCCATCAGTGAGTCGAATGTCGGGGATGGCTACACCTTC. Amino acid sequence: CAISESNVGDGYTF.

This clone came up a few times. The chain combines TRBV12-3 or TRBV12-4 with TRBJ2-7, with 10 bases that match TRBD1. The CDR3 has 15 residues. V lost 5 bases to trimming and J lost 5 bases; unmatched junction nucleotides: 9. The CDR3 DNA is TGTGCCAGCAGTGATCGGCGACAGGGGGCCGACGAGCAGTACTTC. This codes for CASSDRRQGADEQYF.

The V and J genes are TRBV6-1 and TRBJ1-5, with TRBD1 as a possible D gene (5 bases). V was clipped by 3 bases and J by 2 bases, with 11 bases between them. The CDR3 is 15 residues long. The germline gives CDR1 MNHNS, CDR2 SASEGT. In DNA form, the CDR3 reads TGTGCCAGCAGTGATTATGACAGTGGCAATCAGCCCCAGCATTTT. Translation gives CASSDYDSGNQPQHF.

This clone was found once. The J gene is TRBJ1-1, the V gene TRBV7-2, with D maybe TRBD1 (6 bases). Between the trimmed V and J ends, which lost 6 bases and 0 bases, there was a span of 11 bases. This CDR3 is built from 14 residues. Germline CDR1 is SGHTA and CDR2 is FQGNSA. CDR3 nucleotides: TGTGCCAGCAGTCCGACAGGTATGAACACTGAAGCTTTCTTT. Its translation: CASSPTGMNTEAFF.

This clone occurred many times. A much larger clone lies a single base off, so this may be a read error. The chain employs TRBV7-2 and TRBJ2-7; D is possibly TRBD1 (6 bases). This CDR3 has 13 amino acids. Germline loops: CDR1 SGHTA, CDR2 FQGNSA. Trimming took off 4 bases at V and 4 bases at J, with 11 bases between the two ends. CDR3 protein: CASSSYREYEQYF. The CDR3 bases are TGTGCCAGCAGCTCTTACAGGGAATACGAGCAGTACTTC.

This clone was recorded a few times. The rearrangement links TRBV24-1 to TRBJ2-7; TRBD2 agrees at 14 bases. Germline V gene lookup returns CDR1 KGHDR and CDR2 SFDVKD. This CDR3 contains 14 residues. The CDR3 DNA reads TGTTCCAGCAGTTTGACTAGCGGGAGGGCCGAGCAGTACTTC. Translated, it gives CSSSLTSGRAEQYF.

The chain recombines TRBV7-3 with TRBJ2-2, with D hard to call. With 1 base removed from V and 0 bases from J, the gap between germline ends came to 3 bases. The CDR3 consists of 14 residues. CDR1 SGHTA and CDR2 FQGTGA come from the germline V gene. The CDR3 here is CASSLIANTGELFF. DNA of the CDR3: TGTGCCAGCAGCTTAATTGCGAACACCGGGGAGCTGTTTTTT.

The rearrangement uses TRBV6-5 and TRBJ2-7, with D possibly matching TRBD1 (6 bases). Trimming left V 4 bases short and J 0 bases short, with 13 bases between. The CDR3 length is 15 residues. Germline lookup yields CDR1 MNHEY and CDR2 SVGAGI. The CDR3, as DNA: TGTGCCAGCAGTTCCCCTGGACAGTCCTCCTACGAGCAGTACTTC. It codes for CASSSPGQSSYEQYF.

This clone was detected only a few times. This chain links TRBV10-2 with TRBJ2-1, with 8 bases identical to TRBD2. CDR3 length: 14 residues. Germline V CDR1 and CDR2: WSHSY, SAAADI. Germline trimming cut 8 bases from V and 3 bases from J; bases unmatched to any gene: 6. DNA of the CDR3: TGCGCCAGCCTCCCCGGGACTAGCTACAATGAGCAGTTCTTC. This encodes CASLPGTSYNEQFF.

V usage is TRBV5-6 and J usage is TRBJ1-2; possible D gene TRBD1, 5 bases. Germline CDR1 and CDR2: SGHDT and YYEEEE. The CDR3 is made up of 14 amino acids. Trimming took off 4 bases at V and 7 bases at J, with 17 bases between the two ends. The CDR3 reads CASSLGLRAGGYTF. CDR3 sequence (DNA): TGTGCCAGCAGCCTGGGGCTTAGGGCCGGTGGCTACACCTTC.

The V call is TRBV6-5, the J call TRBJ2-7; D gene unclear. The V end lost 4 bases, the J end lost 3 bases, and 7 bases lay between the germline ends. In germline, CDR1 is MNHEY, CDR2 SVGAGI. The CDR3 covers 12 residues. In DNA, the CDR3 is TGTGCCAGCAGTTGGTGGGGCTACGAGCAGTACTTC. As protein: CASSWWGYEQYF.

CDR3 DNA sequence: TGTGCCAGTAGTATTGGGCTAGCAAATGAGCAGTTCTTC. This codes for CASSIGLANEQFF. The chain links TRBV19 to TRBJ2-1; TRBD2 is a possible D gene (5 bases). The CDR3 is 13 amino acids. Germline V gives CDR1 LNHDA, CDR2 SQIVND (reference sequence). V lost 3 bases and J lost 7, with 10 bases in between.

V gene TRBV20-1 combines with J gene TRBJ2-5; D perhaps matches TRBD1 (6 bases). The V and J ends lost 3 bases and 4 bases respectively, with 9 bases between them. CDR1 DFQATT and CDR2 SNEGSKA come from the germline V gene (reference sequence). This CDR3 spans 12 amino acids. CDR3 region: CSARTGLETQYF. The DNA of the CDR3 is TGCAGTGCTAGGACAGGCCTAGAGACCCAGTACTTC.

This chain links TRBV28 with TRBJ2-2; no reliable D call. The V gene lost 4 bases and the J gene lost 1 base, with 7 bases spanning the gap. Germline V gives CDR1 MDHEN, CDR2 SYDVKM. This CDR3 has 14 amino acids. The CDR3: CASSSPENTGELFF. The DNA for the CDR3 is TGTGCCAGCAGTTCTCCGGAGAACACCGGGGAGCTGTTTTTT.

V usage is TRBV6-1 and J usage is TRBJ2-7; D may be TRBD1 (6 bases). Trimming pared 1 base from V and 3 bases from J, leaving 10 bases between. CDR1 is MNHNS, CDR2 SASEGT, per germline. The CDR3 runs to 14 residues. CDR3 protein: CASSEVGRGYEQYF. The CDR3 DNA reads as TGTGCCAGCAGTGAAGTTGGCAGGGGCTACGAGCAGTACTTC.

Remarks on this clone: The CDR3 end shows no conserved phenylalanine or tryptophan, and so a read error is likely. The chain is built from TRBV6-5 and TRBJ1-1, with D maybe TRBD1 (6 bases). CDR3 length: 14 residues. Germline V gene data show CDR1 as MNHEY and CDR2 as SVGAGI. The CDR3 sequence is CASSYSQGISEAFL. The CDR3, as DNA: TGTGCCAGCAGCTACTCGCAGGGGATCAGTGAAGCTTTCCTT.

Relative to its sample, this clone is hyperexpanded. This sequence joins TRBV3-2 and TRBJ2-7; the table's TRBD1 call for D was not verified on the DNA. TRBV3-2 is reported as a pseudogene. The CDR3 has 15 residues. The CDR3 DNA is TGTGCCAGCAGCCCCCCCGTCGGGCCGACCTACGAGCAGTACTTC. It is translated as CASSPPVGPTYEQYF.

This clone was seen a handful of times. V is TRBV30 and J is TRBJ1-1; D call uncertain. Trimming cost V 4 bases and J 0 bases, with 12 bases left between them. The length of the CDR3 is 14 residues. Per germline, CDR1 GTSNPN and CDR2 SVGIG (reference sequence). CDR3 sequence: CAWIQCIMNTEAFF. The CDR3 region has the DNA TGTGCCTGGATCCAATGCATCATGAACACTGAAGCTTTCTTT.

By its share, this clone is large (0.1 to 1%). This chain links TRBV28 with TRBJ1-2; possible D gene TRBD1, 5 bases. The CDR3 length is 13 residues. Germline assignment: CDR1 MDHEN and CDR2 SYDVKM. V lost 6 bases, J lost 6 bases, and 14 bases lay in between. This CDR3 is CASSSLGPHGYTF. The CDR3 coding sequence is TGTGCCAGCAGCTCCCTGGGGCCCCATGGCTACACCTTC.

This clone has a handful of counts. The chain carries TRBV12-3 or TRBV12-4 and TRBJ1-5, with D hard to call. V lost 2 bases and J 0 bases, leaving 5 bases between the germline ends. The CDR3 has 14 residues. The CDR3 spells CASSLIGSNQPQHF. The CDR3 nucleotides read TGTGCCAGCAGTTTAATTGGTAGCAATCAGCCCCAGCATTTT.

V gene TRBV7-2 combines with J gene TRBJ2-7; 10 nucleotides agree with TRBD1. The CDR3 sequence is 15 residues long. Germline CDR1 reads SGHTA; CDR2 reads FQGNSA. After removal of 5 bases from V and 3 bases from J, the junction contained 7 bases not matched to a gene. CDR3 DNA: TGTGCCAGCAGCCTCGTGACAGGGGGCAGCTACGAGCAGTACTTC. This gives the protein CASSLVTGGSYEQYF.

This chain connects TRBV12-3 or TRBV12-4 to TRBJ2-1; D unresolved. The last part of the DNA fits TRBJ2-7 better; the J call may be wrong. This CDR3 has 13 amino acids. The CDR3 bases are TGTGCCAGCAGTTTAACGGTCGACTACGAGCAGTACTTC. Encoded protein: CASSLTVDYEQYF.

In its sample, this clone was seen many times. The V gene is TRBV7-2, the J gene TRBJ2-5, with a weak D call TRBD1 (6 bases). V lost 4 bases to trimming and J lost 2 bases, with 14 bases between them. The CDR3 length is 15 residues. CDR1 SGHTA and CDR2 FQGNSA come from the germline V gene. The CDR3 DNA is TGTGCCAGCAGCTACGATCTGGGGGCTCAAGAGACCCAGTACTTC. Translated: CASSYDLGAQETQYF. Variable domain in full (rest from reference TRBV7-2 and TRBJ2-5): GAGVSQSPSNKVTEKGKDVELRCDPISGHTALYWYRQSLGQGLEFLIYFQGNSAPDKSGLPSDRFSAERTGGSVSTLTIQRTQQEDSAVYLCASSYDLGAQETQYFGPGTRLLVL.

This chain links TRBV6-5 with TRBJ2-7; no clear D gene. Per germline, CDR1 MNHEY and CDR2 SVGAGI. V was pared by 1 base and J by 6 bases, with 10 bases between. The CDR3 is 13 amino acids. CDR3 DNA: TGTGCCAGCAGTTACTACGGAGTCCGCGAGCAGTACTTC. Encoded protein: CASSYYGVREQYF.

This clone counts as medium-sized (0.01 to 0.1%). This sample includes further DNA sequences coding for the same CDR3. V and J are TRBV5-1 and TRBJ2-7; the D gene is possibly TRBD2 (6 bases). Trimming took off 2 bases at V and 4 bases at J, with 16 bases between the two ends. Germline CDR1 SGHRS, CDR2 YFSETQ. The CDR3 extends over 15 amino acids. The CDR3 here is CASSFIGGSRYEQYF. CDR3 bases: TGCGCCAGCAGCTTCATCGGAGGGAGTCGGTACGAGCAGTACTTC.

The CDR3 loop reads CASSQDLTAYNSPLHF. The CDR3 bases are TGCGCCAGCAGCCAAGATTTGACAGCCTATAATTCACCCCTCCACTTT. The chain employs TRBV4-3 and TRBJ1-6; D possibly corresponds to TRBD1 (5 bases). The CDR3 consists of 16 residues. Trimming pared 0 bases from V and 2 bases from J, leaving 8 bases between. From germline, CDR1 is LGHNA and CDR2 YSLEER.

This clone is medium-sized within its sample. The V and J genes are TRBV4-2 and TRBJ2-6; D gene unclear. In germline, CDR1 is LGHNA, CDR2 YNFKEQ. The CDR3 loop spans 16 amino acids. Trimming took off 2 bases at V and 1 base at J, with 9 bases between the two ends. This chain's CDR3 is CASSQPVLSGANVLTF. The CDR3 DNA sequence: TGTGCCAGCAGCCAACCTGTACTTTCTGGGGCCAACGTCCTGACTTTC.

This clone was counted once. The chain couples TRBV4-1 to TRBJ2-1; possible D gene TRBD1, 6 bases. V gave up 0 bases and J gave up 3 bases, with 12 bases separating them. Per germline, CDR1 MGHRA and CDR2 YSYEKL. The CDR3 has 16 residues. The CDR3 sequence is CASSQDVGAYYNEQFF. The CDR3 bases are TGCGCCAGCAGCCAAGATGTGGGGGCTTACTACAATGAGCAGTTCTTC.

The genes are TRBV6-2 or TRBV6-3 and TRBJ2-7, with 8 bases matching TRBD2. The V gene end was trimmed by 10 bases and the J gene end by 3 bases; junction bases not matched to a gene: 5. This CDR3 region has 12 residues. Germline V gives CDR1 MNHEY, CDR2 SVGEGT. The CDR3 DNA reads TGTGCCACCCGGACTAGCAACTACGAGCAGTACTTC. This translates into CATRTSNYEQYF.

This clone is large (0.1 to 1%). V and J are TRBV20-1 and TRBJ1-6; D gene unclear. CDR1 is DFQATT, CDR2 SNEGSKA, per germline (reference sequence). V was cut by 0 bases and J by 8 bases, with 14 bases left in between. This CDR3 has 15 amino acids. CDR3 DNA sequence: TGCAGTGCTAGAGAAGCAGGAAGGATTGATTCACCCCTCCACTTT. Translated: CSAREAGRIDSPLHF.